Detailed here is one T cell receptor (beta chain). CDR3 length: 15 residues. Germline loops: CDR1 LNHDA, CDR2 SQIVND (reference sequence). The V gene lost 4 bases and the J gene lost 4 bases, with 14 bases spanning the gap. Amplification used 60 Vbeta primers and 13 Jbeta primers. The data were produced by immunoSEQ multiplex PCR, yet TCRdb's version contains in-frame clones alone and is incomplete. The sample has roughly 100,000 clones; around 57% are singletons. This sample stems from a study of cytomegalovirus exposure and HLA in healthy donors. This receptor was obtained from a human donor in good health. The sample consisted of PBMCs. The rearrangement links TRBV19 to TRBJ2-1; tentatively, D is TRBD2 (6 bases). In nucleotides, the CDR3 is TGTGCCAGTAGTAGAACTAGCTTCGAGTACAATGAGCAGTTCTTC. It encodes CASSRTSFEYNEQFF.